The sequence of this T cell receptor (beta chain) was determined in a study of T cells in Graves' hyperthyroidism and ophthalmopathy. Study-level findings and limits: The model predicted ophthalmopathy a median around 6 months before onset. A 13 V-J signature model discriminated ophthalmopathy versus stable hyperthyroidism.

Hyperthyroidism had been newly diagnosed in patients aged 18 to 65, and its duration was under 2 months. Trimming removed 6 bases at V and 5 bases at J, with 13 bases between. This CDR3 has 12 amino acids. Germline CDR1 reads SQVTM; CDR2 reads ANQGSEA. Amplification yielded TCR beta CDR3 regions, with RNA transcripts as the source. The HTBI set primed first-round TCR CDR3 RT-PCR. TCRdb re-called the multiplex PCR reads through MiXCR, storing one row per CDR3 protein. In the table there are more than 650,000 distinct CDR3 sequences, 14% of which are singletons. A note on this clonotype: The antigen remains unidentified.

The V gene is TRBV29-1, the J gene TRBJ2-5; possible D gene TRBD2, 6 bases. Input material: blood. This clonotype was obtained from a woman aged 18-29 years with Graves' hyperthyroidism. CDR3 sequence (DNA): TGCAGCGTCCGGGTTGCGGGGGAGACCCAGTACTTC. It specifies CSVRVAGETQYF.